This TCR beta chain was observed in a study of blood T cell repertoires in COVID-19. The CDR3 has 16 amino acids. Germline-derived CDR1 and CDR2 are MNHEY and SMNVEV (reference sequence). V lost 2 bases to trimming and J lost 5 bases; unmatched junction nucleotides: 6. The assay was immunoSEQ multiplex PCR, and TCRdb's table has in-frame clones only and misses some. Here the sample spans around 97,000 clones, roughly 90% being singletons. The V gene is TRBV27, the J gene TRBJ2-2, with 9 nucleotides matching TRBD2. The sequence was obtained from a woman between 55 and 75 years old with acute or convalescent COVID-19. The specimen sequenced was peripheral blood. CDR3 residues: CASSLLAGMRTGELFF. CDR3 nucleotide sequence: TGTGCCAGCAGTTTACTAGCGGGGATGAGAACCGGGGAGCTGTTTTTT.